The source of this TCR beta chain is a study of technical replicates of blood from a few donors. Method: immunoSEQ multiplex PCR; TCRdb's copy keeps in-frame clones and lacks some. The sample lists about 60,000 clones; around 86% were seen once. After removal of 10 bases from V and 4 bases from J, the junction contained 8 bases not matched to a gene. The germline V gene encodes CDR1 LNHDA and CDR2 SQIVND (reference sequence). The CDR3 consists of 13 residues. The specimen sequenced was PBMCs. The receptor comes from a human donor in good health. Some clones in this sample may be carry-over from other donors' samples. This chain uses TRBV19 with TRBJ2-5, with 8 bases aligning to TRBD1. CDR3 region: CATADRGGETQYF. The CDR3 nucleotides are TGTGCCACCGCAGACAGGGGCGGAGAGACCCAGTACTTC.